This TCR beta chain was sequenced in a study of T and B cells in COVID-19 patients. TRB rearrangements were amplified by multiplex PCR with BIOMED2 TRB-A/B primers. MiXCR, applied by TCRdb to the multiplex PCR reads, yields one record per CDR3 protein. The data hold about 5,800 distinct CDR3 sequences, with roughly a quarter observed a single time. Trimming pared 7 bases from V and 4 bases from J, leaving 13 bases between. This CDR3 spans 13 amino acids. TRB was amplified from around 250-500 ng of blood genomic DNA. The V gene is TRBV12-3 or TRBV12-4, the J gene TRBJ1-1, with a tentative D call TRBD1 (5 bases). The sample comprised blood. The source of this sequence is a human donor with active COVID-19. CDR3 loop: CASTLQGATEAFF. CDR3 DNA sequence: TGTGCCAGCACCCTTCAGGGCGCCACTGAAGCTTTCTTT.